This T cell receptor (beta chain) was found in a study of T cell responses to AZD1222 COVID-19 vaccine. The data were produced by immunoSEQ multiplex PCR, yet TCRdb's version contains in-frame clones alone and is incomplete. Counted here are roughly 110,000 clones, about nine tenths occurring once; the ten biggest clones make up 6.2%. V shed 4 bases and J 6 bases; nucleotides not matched to a gene: 3. The CDR3 has 13 residues. CDR1 SNHLY and CDR2 FYNNEI come from the germline V gene. The starting material was peripheral blood, obtained 28 days after the second AZD1222 dose. This clonotype was sampled from an adult who received the AZD1222 COVID-19 vaccine. The gene calls are TRBV2 and TRBJ2-3; 8 nucleotides agree with TRBD1. In DNA form, the CDR3 reads TGTGCCAGCAGTGGGACAGGGCAGGATACGCAGTATTTT. This translates into CASSGTGQDTQYF. Supplemented by reference TRBV2 and TRBJ2-3, the full variable domain reads EPEVTQTPSHQVTQMGQEVILRCVPISNHLYFYWYRQILGQKVEFLVSFYNNEISEKSEIFDDQFSVERPDGSNFTLKIRSTKLEDSAMYFCASSGTGQDTQYFGPGTRLTVL.